The rows below give T cell receptor beta chains drawn from one sample of a study of blood T cell repertoires in COVID-19. The table came from immunoSEQ multiplex PCR; TCRdb's copy has only in-frame clones and leaves some out. This sample has 95,000 to 150,000 clones, with about nine tenths found just once. The sample taken for sequencing was peripheral blood. The receptors stem from a man in his forties or fifties with acute or convalescent COVID-19. Both conserved end residues are part of each CDR3. Clone size, where shown, is once, few, many, or a class for clones that have expanded.

length	size	V	J	CDR3
17	few	TRBV5-5	TRBJ1-1	CASSSGSPLRVNTEAFF
15	-	TRBV19	TRBJ1-1	CASDNDRERNTEAFF
18	-	TRBV27	TRBJ2-1	CASSLSRTSGRAGNEQFF
15	-	TRBV6-5	TRBJ1-6	CASGRDSAVNSPLHF
16	-	TRBV5-5	TRBJ2-1	CASSLLTSGMIGEQFF
16	-	TRBV30	TRBJ2-1	CAWSVPGTSHYNEQFF
15	-	TRBV13	TRBJ2-3	CASSLNRLDTDTQYF
14	-	TRBV9	TRBJ1-1	CASSASTANTEAFF
14	-	TRBV30	TRBJ1-4	CAWSLDRYNEKLFF
13	-	TRBV3-1/TRBV3-2	TRBJ2-3	CASSQVGGDTQYF
15	once	TRBV3-1/TRBV3-2	TRBJ1-5	CASSQEQYVNQPQHF
14	-	TRBV10-3	TRBJ1-2	CAISNRDREHGYTF
16	-	TRBV5-1	TRBJ2-2	CASSLDAGSNTGELFF
12	-	TRBV6-6	TRBJ1-2	CASSYLGAGYTF
11	-	TRBV11-2	TRBJ1-3	CASSSTGPLAF
17	-	TRBV19	TRBJ2-7	CASTPPGTSGRGGEQYF
16	-	TRBV6-6	TRBJ2-5	CASSRDGGGYRETQYF
16	-	TRBV24-1	TRBJ2-1	CATSDLLIAGVGEQFF
12	-	TRBV6-2/TRBV6-3	TRBJ2-5	CASSRSGETQYF
16	once	TRBV7-6	TRBJ2-1	CASSLFQGGAGNEQFF
16	-	TRBV7-3	TRBJ1-1	CASSLNGQFGGTEAFF
14	once	TRBV9	TRBJ1-2	CASSNLGQGYGYTF
16	-	TRBV5-4	TRBJ2-1	CASIPGPLEAYNEQFF
15	-	TRBV5-1	TRBJ1-1	CASSWDRARNTEAFF
16	-	TRBV7-9	TRBJ2-1	CASSVQRTSGSSEQFF
16	-	TRBV12-5	TRBJ2-2	CASGTGGSVVAGELFF
11	-	TRBV5-4	TRBJ2-7	CAWGGSYEQYF
16	once	TRBV6-1	TRBJ2-2	CASSERAGLNTGELFF
12	-	TRBV12-3/TRBV12-4	TRBJ2-1	CASSSHPWGEFF
16	-	TRBV3-1/TRBV3-2	TRBJ2-3	CASSQADRGRTDTQYF
13	-	TRBV19	TRBJ2-3	CAPGGGSTDTQYF
14	few	TRBV10-1	TRBJ1-4	CASSDGTVNEKLFF
13	-	TRBV12-3/TRBV12-4	TRBJ1-5	CASSRVQGQPQHF
13	-	TRBV7-9	TRBJ1-5	CASSRDVGDSQHF
15	-	TRBV30	TRBJ2-1	CAWRRSGRAYNEQFF
15	-	TRBV5-1	TRBJ1-1	CASSSRQGGDTEAFF
17	-	TRBV4-1	TRBJ1-3	CASSQETARGPGNTIYF
16	-	TRBV5-1	TRBJ1-4	CASSLAGRATNEKLFF
13	-	TRBV3-1/TRBV3-2	TRBJ1-6	CASSQGRNSPLHF
15	-	TRBV30	TRBJ1-1	CAWIRPEGSDTEAFF
13	-	TRBV2	TRBJ2-1	CASSLELYNEQFF
16	-	TRBV5-6	TRBJ1-6	CASSLTYPISNSPLHF